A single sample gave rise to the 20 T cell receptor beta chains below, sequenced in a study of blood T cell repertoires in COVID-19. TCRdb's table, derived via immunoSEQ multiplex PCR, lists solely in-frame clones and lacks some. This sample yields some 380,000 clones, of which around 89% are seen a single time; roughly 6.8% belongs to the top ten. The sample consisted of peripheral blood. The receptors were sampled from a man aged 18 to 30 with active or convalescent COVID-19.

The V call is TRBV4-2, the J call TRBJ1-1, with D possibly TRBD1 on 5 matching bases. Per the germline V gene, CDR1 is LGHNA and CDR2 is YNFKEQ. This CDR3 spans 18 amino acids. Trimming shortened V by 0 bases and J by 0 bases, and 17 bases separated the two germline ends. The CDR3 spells CASSQEGLWGTVNTEAFF. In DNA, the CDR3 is TGTGCCAGCAGCCAAGAGGGTTTGTGGGGCACCGTGAACACTGAAGCTTTCTTT.

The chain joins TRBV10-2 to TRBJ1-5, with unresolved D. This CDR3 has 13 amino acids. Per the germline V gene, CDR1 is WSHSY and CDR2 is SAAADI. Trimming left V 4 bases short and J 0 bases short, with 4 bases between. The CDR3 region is CASSADSNQPQHF. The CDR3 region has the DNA TGCGCCAGCAGTGCAGATAGCAATCAGCCCCAGCATTTT.

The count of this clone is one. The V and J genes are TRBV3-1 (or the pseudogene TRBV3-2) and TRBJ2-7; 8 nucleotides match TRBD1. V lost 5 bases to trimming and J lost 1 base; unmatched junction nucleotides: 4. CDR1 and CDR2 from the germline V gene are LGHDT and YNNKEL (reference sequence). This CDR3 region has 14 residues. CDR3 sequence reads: CASSDRGNSYEQYF. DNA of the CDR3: TGTGCCAGCAGCGACAGGGGAAATTCCTACGAGCAGTACTTC.

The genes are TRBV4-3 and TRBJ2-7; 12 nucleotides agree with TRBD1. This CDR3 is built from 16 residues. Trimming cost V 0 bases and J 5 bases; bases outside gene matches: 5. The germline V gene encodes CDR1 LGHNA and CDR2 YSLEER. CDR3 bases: TGCGCCAGCAGCCAAGATCAGGGACAGGGGGCGAACGAGCAGTACTTC. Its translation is CASSQDQGQGANEQYF.

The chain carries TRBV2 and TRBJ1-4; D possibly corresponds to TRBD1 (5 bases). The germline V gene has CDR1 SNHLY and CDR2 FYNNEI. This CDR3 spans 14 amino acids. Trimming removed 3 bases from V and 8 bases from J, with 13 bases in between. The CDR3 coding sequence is TGTGCCAGCAGTGACACGGGACTTCAGGAAAAACTGTTTTTT. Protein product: CASSDTGLQEKLFF.

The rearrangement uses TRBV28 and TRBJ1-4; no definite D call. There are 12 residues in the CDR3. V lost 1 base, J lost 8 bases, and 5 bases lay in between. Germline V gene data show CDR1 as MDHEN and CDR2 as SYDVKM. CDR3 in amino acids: CASSLYSEKLFF. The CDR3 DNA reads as TGTGCCAGCAGTTTATACTCCGAAAAACTGTTTTTT.

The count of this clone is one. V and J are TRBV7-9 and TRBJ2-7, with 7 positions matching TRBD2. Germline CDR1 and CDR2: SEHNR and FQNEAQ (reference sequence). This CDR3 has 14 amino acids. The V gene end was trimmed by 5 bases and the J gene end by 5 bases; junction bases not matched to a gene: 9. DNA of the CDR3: TGTGCCAGCAGCCCCATGGGGGGGATCCACGAGCAGTACTTC. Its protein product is CASSPMGGIHEQYF.

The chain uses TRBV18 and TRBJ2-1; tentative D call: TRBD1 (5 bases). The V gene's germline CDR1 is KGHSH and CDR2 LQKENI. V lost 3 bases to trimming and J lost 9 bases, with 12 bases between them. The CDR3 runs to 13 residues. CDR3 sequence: CASSPSQGGEQFF. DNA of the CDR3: TGTGCCAGCTCACCCTCTCAGGGTGGTGAGCAGTTCTTC.

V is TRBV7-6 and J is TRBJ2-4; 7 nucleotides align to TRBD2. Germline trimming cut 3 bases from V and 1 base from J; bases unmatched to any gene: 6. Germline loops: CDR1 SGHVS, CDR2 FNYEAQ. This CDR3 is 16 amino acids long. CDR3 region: CASSFYRGVAKNIQYF. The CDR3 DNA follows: TGTGCCAGCAGCTTCTACCGGGGGGTGGCCAAAAACATTCAGTACTTC.

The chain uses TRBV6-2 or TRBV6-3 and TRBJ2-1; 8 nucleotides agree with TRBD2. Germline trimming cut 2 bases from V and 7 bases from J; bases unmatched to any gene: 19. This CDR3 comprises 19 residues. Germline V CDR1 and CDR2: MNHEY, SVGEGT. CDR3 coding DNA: TGTGCCAGCAGTTACAGTTCCCGAACTAGCGGCCGCACCCGTAATGAGCAGTTCTTC. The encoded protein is CASSYSSRTSGRTRNEQFF.

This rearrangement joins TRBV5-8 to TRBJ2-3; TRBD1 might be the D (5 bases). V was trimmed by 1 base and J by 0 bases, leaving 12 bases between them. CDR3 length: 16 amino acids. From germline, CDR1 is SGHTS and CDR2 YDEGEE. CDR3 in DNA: TGTGCCAGCAGCTTGTTAGGGGCTTCGAGCACAGATACGCAGTATTTT. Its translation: CASSLLGASSTDTQYF.

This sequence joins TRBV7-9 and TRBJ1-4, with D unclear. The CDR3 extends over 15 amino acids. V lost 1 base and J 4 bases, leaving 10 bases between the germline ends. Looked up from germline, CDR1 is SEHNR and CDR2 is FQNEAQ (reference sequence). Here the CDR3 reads CASSLVSGVNEKLFF. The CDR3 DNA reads TGTGCCAGCAGCTTAGTGTCCGGGGTTAATGAAAAACTGTTTTTT.

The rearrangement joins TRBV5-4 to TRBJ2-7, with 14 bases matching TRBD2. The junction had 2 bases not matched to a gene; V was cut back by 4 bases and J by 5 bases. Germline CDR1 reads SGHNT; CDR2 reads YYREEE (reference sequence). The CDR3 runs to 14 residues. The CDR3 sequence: CASSAGLAGDEQYF. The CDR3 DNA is TGTGCCAGCAGCGCGGGACTAGCGGGAGACGAGCAGTACTTC.

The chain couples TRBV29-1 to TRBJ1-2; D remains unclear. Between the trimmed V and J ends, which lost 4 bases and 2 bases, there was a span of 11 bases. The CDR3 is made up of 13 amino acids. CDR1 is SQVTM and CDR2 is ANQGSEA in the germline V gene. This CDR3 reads CSVVWSVNYGYTF. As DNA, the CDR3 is TGCAGCGTTGTATGGTCGGTAAACTATGGCTACACCTTC.

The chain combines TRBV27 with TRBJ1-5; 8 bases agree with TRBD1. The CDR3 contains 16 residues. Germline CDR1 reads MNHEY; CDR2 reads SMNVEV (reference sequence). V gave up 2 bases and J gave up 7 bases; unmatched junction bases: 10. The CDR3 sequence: CASSLRSDRVGQPQHF. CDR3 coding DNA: TGTGCCAGCAGTTTAAGGTCGGACAGGGTAGGGCAGCCCCAGCATTTT.

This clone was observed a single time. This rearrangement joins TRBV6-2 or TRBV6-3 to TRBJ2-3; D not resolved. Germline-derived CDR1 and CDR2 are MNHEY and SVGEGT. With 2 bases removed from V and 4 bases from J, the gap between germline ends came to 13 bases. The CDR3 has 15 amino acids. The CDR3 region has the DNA TGTGCCAGCAGTTACCCTTTGACACTCGCAGATACGCAGTATTTT. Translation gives CASSYPLTLADTQYF.

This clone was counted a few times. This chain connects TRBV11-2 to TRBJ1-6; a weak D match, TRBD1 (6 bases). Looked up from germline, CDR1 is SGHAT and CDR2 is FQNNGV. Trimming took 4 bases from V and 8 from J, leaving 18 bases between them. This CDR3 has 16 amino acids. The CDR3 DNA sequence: TGTGCCAGCAGCTACCTCACGAGGGGGGGAGATTCACCCCTCCACTTT. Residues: CASSYLTRGGDSPLHF.

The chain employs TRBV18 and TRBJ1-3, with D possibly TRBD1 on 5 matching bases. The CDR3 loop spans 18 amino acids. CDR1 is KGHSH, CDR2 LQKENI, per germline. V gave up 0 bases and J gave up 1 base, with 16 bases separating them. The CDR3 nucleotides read TGTGCCAGCTCACCACCGGGACGTGAGGGACTATCTGGAAACACCATATATTTT. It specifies CASSPPGREGLSGNTIYF.

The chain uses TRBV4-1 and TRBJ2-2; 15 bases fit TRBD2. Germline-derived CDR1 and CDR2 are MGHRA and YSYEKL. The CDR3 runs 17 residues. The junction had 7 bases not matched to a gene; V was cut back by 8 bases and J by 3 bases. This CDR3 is CASRSGLAGGYTGELFF. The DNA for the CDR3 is TGCGCCAGCCGCTCGGGACTAGCGGGAGGTTACACCGGGGAGCTGTTTTTT.

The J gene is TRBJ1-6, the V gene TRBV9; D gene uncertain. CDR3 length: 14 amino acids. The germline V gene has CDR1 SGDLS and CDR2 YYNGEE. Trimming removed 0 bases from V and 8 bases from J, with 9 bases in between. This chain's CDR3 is CASSVGAFDSPLHF. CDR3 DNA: TGTGCCAGCAGCGTAGGGGCGTTTGATTCACCCCTCCACTTT.